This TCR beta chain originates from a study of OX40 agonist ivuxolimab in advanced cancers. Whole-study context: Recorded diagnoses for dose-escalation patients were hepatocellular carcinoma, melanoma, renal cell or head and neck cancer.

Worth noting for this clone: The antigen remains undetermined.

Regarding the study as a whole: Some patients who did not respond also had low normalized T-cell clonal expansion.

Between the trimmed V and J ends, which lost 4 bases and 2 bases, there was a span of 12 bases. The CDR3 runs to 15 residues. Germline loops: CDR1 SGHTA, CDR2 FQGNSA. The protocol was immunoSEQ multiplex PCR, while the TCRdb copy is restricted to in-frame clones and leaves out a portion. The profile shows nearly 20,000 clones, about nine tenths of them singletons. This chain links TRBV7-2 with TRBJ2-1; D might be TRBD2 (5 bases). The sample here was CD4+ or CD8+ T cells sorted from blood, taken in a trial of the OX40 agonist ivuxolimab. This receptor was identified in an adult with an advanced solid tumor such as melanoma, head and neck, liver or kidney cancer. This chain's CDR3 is CASSSPGITYNEQFF. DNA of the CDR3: TGTGCCAGCAGCTCACCCGGGATTACCTACAATGAGCAGTTCTTC.